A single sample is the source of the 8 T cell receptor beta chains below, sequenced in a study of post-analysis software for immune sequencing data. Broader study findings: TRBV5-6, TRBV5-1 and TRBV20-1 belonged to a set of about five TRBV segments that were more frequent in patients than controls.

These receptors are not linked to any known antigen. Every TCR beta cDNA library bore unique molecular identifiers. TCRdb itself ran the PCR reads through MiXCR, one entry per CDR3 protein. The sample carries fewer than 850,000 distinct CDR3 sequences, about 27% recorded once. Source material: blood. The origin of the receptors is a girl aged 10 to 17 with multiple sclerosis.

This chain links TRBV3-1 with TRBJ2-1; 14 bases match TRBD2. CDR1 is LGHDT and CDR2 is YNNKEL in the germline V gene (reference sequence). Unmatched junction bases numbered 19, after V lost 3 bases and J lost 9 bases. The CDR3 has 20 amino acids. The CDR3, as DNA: TGTGCCAGCAGCCAGGAAGGACTAGCGGGGGGCCTAGGGTCCTTCTTTGAGCAGTTCTTC. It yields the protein CASSQEGLAGGLGSFFEQFF.

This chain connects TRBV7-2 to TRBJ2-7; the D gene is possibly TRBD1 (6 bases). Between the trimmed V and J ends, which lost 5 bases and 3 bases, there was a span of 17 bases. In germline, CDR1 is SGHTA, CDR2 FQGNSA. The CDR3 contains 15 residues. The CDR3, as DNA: TGTGCCAGCAGCGGTGGACAGCCAGGAATCTACGAGCAGTACTTC. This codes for CASSGGQPGIYEQYF.

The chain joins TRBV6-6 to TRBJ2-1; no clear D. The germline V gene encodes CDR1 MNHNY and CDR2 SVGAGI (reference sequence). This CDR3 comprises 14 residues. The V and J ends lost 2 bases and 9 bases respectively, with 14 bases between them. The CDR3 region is CASSYSELRSEQFF. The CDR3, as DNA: TGTGCCAGCAGTTACAGCGAGCTCAGGAGTGAGCAGTTCTTC.

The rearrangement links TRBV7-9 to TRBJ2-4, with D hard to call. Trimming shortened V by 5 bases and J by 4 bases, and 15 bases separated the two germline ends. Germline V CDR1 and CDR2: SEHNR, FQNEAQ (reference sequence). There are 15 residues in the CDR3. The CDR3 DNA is TGTGCCAGCAGCCGGACCGTTGGCCCTAAAAACATTCAGTACTTC. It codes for CASSRTVGPKNIQYF.

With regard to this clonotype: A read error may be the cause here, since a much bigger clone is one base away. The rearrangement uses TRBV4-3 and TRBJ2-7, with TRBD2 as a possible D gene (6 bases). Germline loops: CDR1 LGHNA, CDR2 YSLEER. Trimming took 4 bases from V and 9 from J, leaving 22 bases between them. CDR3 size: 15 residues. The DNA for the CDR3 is TGCGCCAGCAGCCGGGATAGCGGTAGCTACGCACCGCAGTACTTC. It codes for CASSRDSGSYAPQYF.

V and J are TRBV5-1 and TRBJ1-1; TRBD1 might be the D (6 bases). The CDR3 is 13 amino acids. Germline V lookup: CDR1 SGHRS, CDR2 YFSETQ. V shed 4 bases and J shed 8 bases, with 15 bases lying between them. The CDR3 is CASSHQQGQEAFF. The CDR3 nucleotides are TGCGCCAGCAGCCACCAACAGGGCCAGGAAGCTTTCTTT.

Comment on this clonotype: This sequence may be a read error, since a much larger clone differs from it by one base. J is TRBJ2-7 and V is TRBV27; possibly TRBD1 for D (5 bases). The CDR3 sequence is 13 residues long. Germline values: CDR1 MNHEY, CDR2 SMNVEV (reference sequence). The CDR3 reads CAGSSDQGYEQYF. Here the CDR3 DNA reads TGTGCCGGCAGTTCGGACCAGGGCTACGAGCAGTACTTC.

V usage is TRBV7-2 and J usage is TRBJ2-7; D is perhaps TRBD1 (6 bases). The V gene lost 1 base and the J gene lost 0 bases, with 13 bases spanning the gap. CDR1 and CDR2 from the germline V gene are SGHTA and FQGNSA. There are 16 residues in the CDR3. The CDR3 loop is CASSLVLTGISYEQYF. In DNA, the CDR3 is TGTGCCAGCAGCTTAGTACTGACAGGAATCTCCTACGAGCAGTACTTC.